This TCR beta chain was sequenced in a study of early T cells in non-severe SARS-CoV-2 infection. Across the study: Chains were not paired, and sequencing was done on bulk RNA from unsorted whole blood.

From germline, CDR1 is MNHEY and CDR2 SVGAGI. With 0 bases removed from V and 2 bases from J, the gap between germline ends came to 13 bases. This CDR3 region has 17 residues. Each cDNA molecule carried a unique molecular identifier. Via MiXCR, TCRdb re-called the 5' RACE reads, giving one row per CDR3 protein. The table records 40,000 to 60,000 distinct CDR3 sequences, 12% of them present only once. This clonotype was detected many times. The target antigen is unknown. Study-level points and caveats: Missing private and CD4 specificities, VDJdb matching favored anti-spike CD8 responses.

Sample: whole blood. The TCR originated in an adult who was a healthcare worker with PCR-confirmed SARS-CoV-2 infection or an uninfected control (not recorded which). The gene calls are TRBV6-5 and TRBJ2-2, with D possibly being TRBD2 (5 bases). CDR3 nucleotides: TGTGCCAGCAGTTACTCGAGCAGGCTAGCTAACACCGGGGAGCTGTTTTTT. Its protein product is CASSYSSRLANTGELFF.